A selection of T cell receptor beta chains follows, all from one sample in a study of pediatric ulcerative colitis. The method was immunoSEQ multiplex PCR; TCRdb's version includes in-frame clones alone and lacks a portion of them. The sample holds 40,000 to 60,000 clones, roughly 79% seen once. Sequenced: gut tissue. These receptors originate from a girl aged 5 to 17 with moderate ulcerative colitis. CDR3s include the opening cysteine and the closing phenylalanine or tryptophan. A D gene is named only where the DNA matches it firmly. Expanded clones get a size class; other rows say once, few or many, or leave the size out.

size	D	V	J	DNA	CDR3
NA	NA	TRBV7-9	TRBJ1-6	TGTGCCAGCAGTCTCGTCCGGGCTCCGGCAAGTTCACCCCTCCACTTT	CASSLVRAPASSPLHF
NA	TRBD1	TRBV2	TRBJ1-1	TGTGCCAGCGCGGCAATCAGGGGGCCGAACACTGAAGCTTTCTTT	CASAAIRGPNTEAFF
NA	NA	TRBV5-8	TRBJ2-6	TGTGCCAGCAGCTTGGAGTCGGGCACTGGGGCCAACGTCCTGACTTTC	CASSLESGTGANVLTF
NA	NA	TRBV19	TRBJ2-6	TGTGCCAGTAGTATCTCGACGGAATCTGGGGCCAACGTCCTGACTTTC	CASSISTESGANVLTF
once	TRBD2	TRBV5-4	TRBJ2-3	TGTGCCAGCAGCTTGGACTTAGCGGGGGGCGCGGCAGATACGCAGTATTTT	CASSLDLAGGAADTQYF
NA	TRBD2	TRBV7-2	TRBJ2-3	TGTGCCAGCAGCTTAGAACTAGCGCGGACAGATACGCAGTATTTT	CASSLELARTDTQYF
NA	NA	TRBV2	TRBJ2-1	TGTGCCAGCAGTGACGGGCCAGGGTGGAAAAATGAGCAGTTCTTC	CASSDGPGWKNEQFF
NA	NA	TRBV25-1	TRBJ1-4	TGTGCCAGCAGGGGACCCGAAAAACTGTTTTTT	CASRGPEKLFF
NA	TRBD2	TRBV2	TRBJ2-7	TGTGCCAGCAGTGAAGCGACTAGCGGCTCCTACGAGCAGTACTTC	CASSEATSGSYEQYF
NA	TRBD1	TRBV5-1	TRBJ2-1	TGCGCCAGCAGCGTAGGACAGGGGATCGACCCCGAGGAGCAGTTCTTC	CASSVGQGIDPEEQFF
NA	TRBD1	TRBV28	TRBJ1-5	TGTGCCAGCAGGGAGACAGGGGGAAGCAATCAGCCCCAGCATTTT	CASRETGGSNQPQHF
NA	NA	TRBV7-2	TRBJ1-1	TGTGCCAGCAGCTTAGTCGGCCCAGGCCACACTGAAGCTTTCTTT	CASSLVGPGHTEAFF
NA	TRBD2	TRBV7-9	TRBJ2-3	TGTGCCAGCAGCTCATGGGGGAGGGCCGGCACAGATACGCAGTATTTT	CASSSWGRAGTDTQYF
NA	NA	TRBV4-1	TRBJ1-6	TGCGCCAGCAGCCAAGGTTCGGTCTACAGACCTAATTCACCCCTCCACTTT	CASSQGSVYRPNSPLHF
once	TRBD2	TRBV28	TRBJ2-1	TGTGCCAGCAAAAATAGCGGGAGGTCTTACAATGAGCAGTTCTTC	CASKNSGRSYNEQFF
NA	NA	TRBV5-1	TRBJ2-2	TGCGCCAGCAGCTTTCAAATGTGGGGAGAATCCGGGGAGCTGTTTTTT	CASSFQMWGESGELFF
once	NA	TRBV15	TRBJ2-3	TGTGCCACCAGCAGAGATAGGGGCACAGATACGCAGTATTTT	CATSRDRGTDTQYF
NA	NA	TRBV6-5	TRBJ1-5	TGTGCCAGCAGTTACGGGGGGAATAGCAATCAGCCCCAGCATTTT	CASSYGGNSNQPQHF
NA	NA	TRBV15	TRBJ2-7	TGTGCCACCAGCAGAGCCGGCCACGAGCAGTACTTC	CATSRAGHEQYF
NA	NA	TRBV30	TRBJ1-1	TGTGCCTGGAGTGGCGCTTCTTCGACACTCAACACTGAAGCTTTCTTT	CAWSGASSTLNTEAFF
NA	TRBD1	TRBV4-3	TRBJ2-5	TGCGCCAGCAGCCAAGGGACAGGCCAAGAGACCCAGTACTTC	CASSQGTGQETQYF
NA	TRBD1	TRBV7-6	TRBJ2-1	TGTGCCAGCAGCTCGGGACAGGGGCGTTGGAATGAGCAGTTCTTC	CASSSGQGRWNEQFF
NA	NA	TRBV10-3	TRBJ1-1	TGTGCCATCGGCTCGCAGCCTAGTGAAGCTTTCTTT	CAIGSQPSEAFF
NA	NA	TRBV15	TRBJ1-4	TGTGCCACCAGCAGGGCCCGAGGCGTGCGGGAAAAACTGTTTTTT	CATSRARGVREKLFF
NA	NA	TRBV9	TRBJ1-3	TGTGCCAGCAGCTCTACGGCCACCTCGGTGGACACCATATATTTT	CASSSTATSVDTIYF
NA	TRBD1	TRBV29-1	TRBJ1-1	TGCAGCGTTGTTGCAGGGGGTATGAACACTGAAGCTTTCTTT	CSVVAGGMNTEAFF
NA	NA	TRBV19	TRBJ2-2	TGTGCCAGTGGTAACCGGGATTTAAACACCGGGGAGCTGTTTTTT	CASGNRDLNTGELFF
NA	NA	TRBV5-6	TRBJ2-1	TGTGCCAGCAGCGGGATCCGGGACTTCCACAATGAGCAGTTCTTC	CASSGIRDFHNEQFF
NA	NA	TRBV5-1	TRBJ2-7	TGCGCCAGCAGCCAGGGGGGGTACGAGCAGTACTTC	CASSQGGYEQYF
NA	NA	TRBV6-1	TRBJ1-5	TGTGCCAGCAGTTCTAGCAGGGTAGGTCAGCCCCAGCATTTT	CASSSSRVGQPQHF
NA	NA	TRBV6-1	TRBJ1-3	TGTGCCAGCAAGATCAGGGTCAGGGGAAACACCATATATTTT	CASKIRVRGNTIYF
NA	NA	TRBV5-6	TRBJ2-7	TGTGCCAGCAGCTTGGTGACCTACGAGCAGTACTTC	CASSLVTYEQYF
NA	NA	TRBV30	TRBJ1-2	TGTGCCTGGAGTATCGGACCCGGCTGTACCTTC	CAWSIGPGCTF
NA	NA	TRBV7-2	TRBJ1-3	TGTGCCAGCAGCTTACGATTATCGGGGGGATTGTCTGGAAACACCATATATTTT	CASSLRLSGGLSGNTIYF
NA	TRBD2	TRBV6-1	TRBJ2-7	TGTGCCAGCAGTGTAAGGACTAGCGGGCCGGGGGAGCAGTACTTC	CASSVRTSGPGEQYF
NA	TRBD2	TRBV10-3	TRBJ2-1	TGTGCCATCAGATGGACTAGCGGGAACAATGAGCAGTTCTTC	CAIRWTSGNNEQFF
NA	NA	TRBV18	TRBJ2-7	TGTGCCAGCTCATCGGGGGACAGCCGTTTCTACGAGCAGTACTTC	CASSSGDSRFYEQYF
NA	NA	TRBV2	TRBJ1-3	TGTGCCAGCAGTGCTGGCTCTGGAAACACCATATATTTT	CASSAGSGNTIYF
NA	NA	TRBV7-9	TRBJ1-1	TGTGCCAGCAGCTTTTCAGGGGTAGGAGTCACTGAAGCTTTCTTT	CASSFSGVGVTEAFF
NA	TRBD2	TRBV4-2	TRBJ2-7	TGTGCCAGCAGCCAAGATATTCTAGCGGGAGGGCTTCGGGCCGAGCAGTACTTC	CASSQDILAGGLRAEQYF
once	NA	TRBV5-6	TRBJ2-2	TGTGCCAGCACTTTAATTCCAGGGGCGGGGACCGGGGAGCTGTTTTTT	CASTLIPGAGTGELFF
NA	NA	TRBV6-5	TRBJ1-6	TGTGCCAGCAGTTACAAGGGAAACAATTCACCCCTCCACTTT	CASSYKGNNSPLHF
few	NA	TRBV4-1	TRBJ1-2	TGCGCCAGCAGCCAAGCATCTTACGGACATGGCTACACCTTC	CASSQASYGHGYTF